Included here is one T cell receptor beta chain sequence, with context. Germline assignment: CDR1 DFQATT and CDR2 SNEGSKA (reference sequence). CDR3 length: 14 residues. Trimming removed 3 bases at V and 5 bases at J, with 16 bases between. This entry comes from a study of patients and donors after allogeneic stem cell transplantation. One entry per CDR3 protein results from TCRdb running MiXCR on the RT-PCR reads. The sample records 190,000 or so distinct CDR3 sequences, 35% to 50% being singletons. This sequence was found in a human donor who was either an allogeneic HSCT recipient or a stem cell or donor lymphocyte infusion donor (not recorded which). It is not recorded whose cells these are; they may come from a transplant donor. Sequencing was performed on blood, either unsorted or a sorted T cell fraction (not recorded which). V gene TRBV20-1 combines with J gene TRBJ1-2; D is uncertain. This CDR3 reads CSASGRRNAYGYTF. CDR3 nucleotides: TGCAGTGCTAGTGGACGCAGGAACGCATATGGCTACACCTTC.